This T cell receptor (beta chain) is from a study of CD8+ T cells in alopecia areata. Overall study context: It was oral tofacitinib, at 5 to 10 mg twice daily, that treated patients received.

Treatment meaning: oral pan-JAK inhibitor, 5-10 mg twice daily. J lost 5 bases, V lost 2 bases, and 8 bases had no gene match. The CDR3 runs to 17 residues. Germline CDR1 SGHAT, CDR2 FQDESV (reference sequence). Extraction of RNA preceded its reverse transcription into cDNA, which served as the sequencing template. The table came from immunoSEQ multiplex PCR; TCRdb's copy has only in-frame clones and leaves some out. The sample lists 150,000 to 200,000 clones, 50% to 65% occurring once. This sample comprised CD4+ T cells sorted from blood, obtained at week 24, from a patient treated with tofacitinib. The receptor was isolated from a human donor with alopecia areata. The V and J genes are TRBV11-1 and TRBJ2-3; 12 positions match TRBD2. CDR3 sequence reads: CASSLRPPSGGGDTQYF. Here the CDR3 DNA reads TGTGCCAGCAGCTTACGACCCCCTAGCGGGGGGGGAGATACGCAGTATTTT.